This entry lists 8 T cell receptor beta chains sequenced from one sample in a study of cytomegalovirus exposure and HLA in healthy donors. PCR used 60 Vbeta primers and 13 Jbeta primers. Sequencing was performed with immunoSEQ multiplex PCR; in TCRdb, only in-frame clones are kept and a portion is missing. The table includes around 150,000 clones, approximately 80% detected once. The specimen was PBMCs. These receptors came from a man aged 50 or older in good health and CMV-seropositive.

The chain couples TRBV7-8 to TRBJ2-1; tentatively, D is TRBD1 (7 bases). CDR1 is SGHVS and CDR2 is FQNEAQ in the germline V gene. CDR3 length equals 17 residues. With 6 bases removed from V and 8 bases from J, the gap between germline ends came to 26 bases. The CDR3 DNA reads as TGTGCCAGCAGGCCACCGCCGGGACTCCCCCAGGGGGATGAGCAGTTCTTC. This encodes CASRPPPGLPQGDEQFF.

The rearrangement links TRBV7-2 to TRBJ1-2; a weak D match, TRBD1 (6 bases). The germline CDR1 and CDR2 sequences are SGHTA and FQGNSA. The CDR3 is 17 amino acids. Trimming stripped 7 bases from V and 8 bases from J, with 29 bases between. The CDR3 protein is CASIPTINRVLLGGYTF. CDR3 in DNA: TGTGCCAGCATCCCGACTATAAACAGGGTACTCCTGGGAGGCTACACCTTC.

V gene TRBV19 combines with J gene TRBJ1-1; 9 bases line up with TRBD1. Trimming cost V 5 bases and J 3 bases; bases outside gene matches: 7. Germline loops: CDR1 LNHDA, CDR2 SQIVND (reference sequence). The CDR3 runs 15 residues. The CDR3 loop is CASSPWTGADTEAFF. As DNA, the CDR3 is TGTGCCAGTAGTCCTTGGACAGGGGCGGACACTGAAGCTTTCTTT.

The chain carries TRBV11-2 and TRBJ1-1; the D is unclear. With 1 base removed from V and 0 bases from J, the gap between germline ends came to 6 bases. CDR3 length equals 14 residues. CDR1 is SGHAT, CDR2 FQNNGV, per germline. CDR3: CASSLGLLNTEAFF. DNA for the CDR3: TGTGCCAGCAGCTTAGGGCTCTTGAACACTGAAGCTTTCTTT. Combining the CDR3 with reference TRBV11-2 and TRBJ1-1 gives the whole variable domain EAGVAQSPRYKIIEKRQSVAFWCNPISGHATLYWYQQILGQGPKLLIQFQNNGVVDDSQLPKDRFSAERLKGVDSTLKIQPAKLEDSAVYLCASSLGLLNTEAFFGQGTRLTVV.

The chain couples TRBV28 to TRBJ1-4; a weak D match, TRBD1 (6 bases). The CDR3 length is 17 residues. The ends were cut back, 6 bases at V and 3 bases at J, with 20 bases in the middle. CDR1 and CDR2 (germline): MDHEN, SYDVKM. CDR3 bases: TGTGCCAGCAGCCGAGGGGGGGGTTTTTTCTCTAATGAAAAACTGTTTTTT. Its translation: CASSRGGGFFSNEKLFF.

The chain links TRBV19 to TRBJ2-3, with 14 bases identical to TRBD2. The CDR3 extends over 17 amino acids. Germline V gene data show CDR1 as LNHDA and CDR2 as SQIVND (reference sequence). With 5 bases clipped from V and 2 bases from J, the junction kept 6 bases outside the gene matches. As DNA, the CDR3 is TGTGCCAGTAGTCCCCGGACTAGCGGGGGGTACACAGATACGCAGTATTTT. Translation: CASSPRTSGGYTDTQYF. The whole variable domain, remainder taken from reference TRBV19 and TRBJ2-3, is DGGITQSPKYLFRKEGQNVTLSCEQNLNHDAMYWYRQDPGQGLRLIYYSQIVNDFQKGDIAEGYSVSREKKESFPLTVTSAQKNPTAFYLCASSPRTSGGYTDTQYFGPGTRLTVL.

V is TRBV10-1 and J is TRBJ2-7; TRBD2 matches at 10 bases. Germline V lookup: CDR1 WNHNN, CDR2 SYGVQD (reference sequence). J was trimmed by 0 bases and V by 6 bases; bases with no gene match: 5. This CDR3 has 15 residues. The CDR3 protein is CASSNSGGPSYEQYF. The CDR3 DNA follows: TGCGCCAGCAGCAATAGCGGGGGGCCCTCCTACGAGCAGTACTTC.

The chain joins TRBV7-2 to TRBJ2-3; 7 nucleotides line up with TRBD2. This CDR3 has 16 residues. Germline V gives CDR1 SGHTA, CDR2 FQGNSA. The trim removed 2 bases at V and 1 base at J, leaving 6 bases unmatched. CDR3 protein: CASSLIGAGGTDTQYF. In DNA form, the CDR3 reads TGTGCCAGCAGCTTAATCGGGGCGGGGGGCACAGATACGCAGTATTTT. The full variable domain, its missing parts supplied by reference TRBV7-2 and TRBJ2-3, is GAGVSQSPSNKVTEKGKDVELRCDPISGHTALYWYRQSLGQGLEFLIYFQGNSAPDKSGLPSDRFSAERTGGSVSTLTIQRTQQEDSAVYLCASSLIGAGGTDTQYFGPGTRLTVL.